This T cell receptor (beta chain) was identified in a study of siplizumab effects on memory and regulatory T cells. The CDR3 extends over 16 amino acids. V lost 4 bases and J lost 4, with 17 bases in between. Germline CDR1 reads SGHTA; CDR2 reads FQGTGA. Findings and limits, study-wide: A minor share of alloreactive clones matched unstimulated subsets. Mappable alloreactive CD4+ clones were on average around 69% Treg-derived with siplizumab, around 26% in controls.

Comments on this clone: Its antigen is currently unknown.

Profiling relied on immunoSEQ multiplex PCR, and the TCRdb table lists in-frame clones only, not all of them. The repertoire holds roughly 56,000 clones, with approximately 93% as singletons. This chain uses TRBV7-3 with TRBJ2-1; D is perhaps TRBD2 (6 bases). The sample taken for sequencing was CD8+ T cells sorted from blood. This sequence originates from a human donor in good health. In DNA, the CDR3 is TGTGCCAGCAGCTCCGCCGGGACTCAAATTTACAATGAGCAGTTCTTC. Translating gives CASSSAGTQIYNEQFF.